These 24 T cell receptor beta chains came from one sample sequenced in a study of CXCR3-negative and CXCR3-positive naive CD8 T cells. The study's findings and limits: CXCR3-positive naive cells had more hydrophobic TRB CDR3s than CXCR3-negative naive cells.

These receptors have no known antigen. With UMI labels, 5' RACE was used to prepare the TRB cDNA libraries. TCRdb processed the 5' RACE reads again and assigns one entry to each CDR3 protein, with no DNA. Its listing shows 150,000 or so distinct CDR3 sequences. The sample taken for sequencing was naive CXCR3+ CD8+ T cells from blood. Stated subset: CD45RO-CCR7+CD27+CD95- naive CD8+ T cells expressing CXCR3 (TNR3+). Receptor source: a human donor in good health. Some clones in this sample may be carry-over from other donors' samples.

The chain recombines TRBV14 with TRBJ2-7; the D gene TCRdb calls, TRBD2, cannot be checked with no DNA. The germline V gene encodes CDR1 SGHDN and CDR2 FVKESK. This CDR3 region has 15 residues. The CDR3 sequence is CASSQEMGLAGEQYF.

The chain combines TRBV28 with TRBJ1-1; TCRdb names TRBD1, which stays unverified in the absence of DNA. This CDR3 spans 15 amino acids. Germline CDR1 is MDHEN and CDR2 is SYDVKM. The CDR3 sequence: CASSDPFQGNTEAFF.

This sequence joins TRBV28 and TRBJ2-1; TCRdb calls TRBD2, which cannot be checked without DNA. This CDR3 is built from 16 residues. The germline gives CDR1 MDHEN, CDR2 SYDVKM. CDR3 amino acids: CASSLCTSGGACEQFF.

The CDR3 sequence is CSVEEFWGGEQYF. This chain uses TRBV29-1 with TRBJ2-7; TCRdb gives TRBD1 as the D gene, but with no DNA this cannot be confirmed. This CDR3 has 13 residues. CDR1 and CDR2 (germline): SQVTM, ANQGSEA.

V is TRBV7-9 and J is TRBJ2-7; TCRdb proposes TRBD2, but this gene call is untestable without DNA. The CDR3 length is 15 residues. The germline gives CDR1 SEHNR, CDR2 FQNEAQ (reference sequence). The CDR3 loop reads CASSLFPGLPYEQYF.

This rearrangement joins TRBV28 to TRBJ2-1; the TRBD2 assignment by TCRdb is unverifiable without DNA. Germline V lookup: CDR1 MDHEN, CDR2 SYDVKM. The CDR3 is made up of 19 amino acids. The CDR3 here is CASSPIPTSGGHYYNEQFF.

The V call is TRBV27, the J call TRBJ2-6; TCRdb designates TRBD2, a call that cannot be tested without DNA. Germline loops: CDR1 MNHEY, CDR2 SMNVEV (reference sequence). CDR3 length: 16 amino acids. CDR3 protein: CASGPRQGSGANVLTF.

The V gene is TRBV28, the J gene TRBJ2-3; TCRdb calls TRBD2, which cannot be checked without DNA. The CDR3 loop spans 16 amino acids. In germline, CDR1 is MDHEN, CDR2 SYDVKM. The CDR3 spells CASSSRTLAILDTQYF.

The V call is TRBV7-8, the J call TRBJ1-5; TCRdb lists TRBD1, though no DNA is available to test this call. Germline loops: CDR1 SGHVS, CDR2 FQNEAQ. The CDR3 covers 14 residues. CDR3 protein: CASSLFPGRGPQHF.

The chain is built from TRBV27 and TRBJ1-3; TCRdb's D gene call, TRBD1, goes unchecked for lack of DNA. The CDR3 totals 14 residues. Germline V gene lookup returns CDR1 MNHEY and CDR2 SMNVEV (reference sequence). The CDR3 loop reads CASSWDNSGNTIYF.

The chain combines TRBV28 with TRBJ2-1; as DNA is missing, the TRBD1 call by TCRdb cannot be tested. The CDR3 consists of 13 residues. The germline CDR1 and CDR2 sequences are MDHEN and SYDVKM. The CDR3: CASSPGNLNEQFF.

Here the CDR3 reads CASSQFPGPSATDTQYF. This chain uses TRBV3-1 with TRBJ2-3; TCRdb returns TRBD1, unconfirmable since there is no DNA. The CDR3 covers 17 residues. CDR1 LGHDT and CDR2 YNNKEL come from the germline V gene (reference sequence).

The chain carries TRBV29-1 and TRBJ1-2. The CDR3 is 11 residues long. Looked up from germline, CDR1 is SQVTM and CDR2 is ANQGSEA. CDR3 amino acids: CSVDSGYGYTF.

The CDR3 is CASSQERGRAIPTEAFF. The V call is TRBV14, the J call TRBJ1-1; TCRdb's assignment of TRBD1 cannot be checked, as there is no DNA. The CDR3 covers 17 residues. Germline loops: CDR1 SGHDN, CDR2 FVKESK.

CDR3 loop: CASSHTPGRTDTQYF. The chain couples TRBV7-9 to TRBJ2-3; the D gene TCRdb calls, TRBD1, cannot be checked with no DNA. Per the germline V gene, CDR1 is SEHNR and CDR2 is FQNEAQ (reference sequence). CDR3 length: 15 residues. The whole variable domain, remainder taken from reference TRBV7-9 and TRBJ2-3, is DTGVSQNPRHKITKRGQNVTFRCDPISEHNRLYWYRQTLGQGPEFLTYFQNEAQLEKSRLLSDRFSAERPKGSFSTLEIQRTEQGDSAMYLCASSHTPGRTDTQYFGPGTRLTVL.

The CDR3 region is CASSLDLPNSLAGGDEQFF. The V gene is TRBV7-9, the J gene TRBJ2-1; TCRdb picks TRBD2, but there is no DNA to check that call. Germline-derived CDR1 and CDR2 are SEHNR and FQNEAQ (reference sequence). The CDR3 sequence is 19 residues long.

V and J are TRBV9 and TRBJ2-5; TCRdb calls TRBD1, which cannot be checked without DNA. Germline CDR1 and CDR2: SGDLS and YYNGEE. This CDR3 spans 15 amino acids. The CDR3 protein is CASSPRSDPKKTQYF.

V is TRBV29-1 and J is TRBJ1-1. Looked up from germline, CDR1 is SQVTM and CDR2 is ANQGSEA. The CDR3 is made up of 13 amino acids. The CDR3 sequence: CSAGGQSNTEAFF.

V is TRBV5-4 and J is TRBJ2-7; TCRdb lists TRBD2, though no DNA is available to test this call. Germline V gene data show CDR1 as SGHNT and CDR2 as YYREEE (reference sequence). The CDR3 runs to 15 residues. CDR3 sequence reads: CASSFERGGAYEQYF.

The chain employs TRBV19 and TRBJ2-7; as DNA is missing, the TRBD2 call by TCRdb cannot be tested. CDR1 LNHDA and CDR2 SQIVND come from the germline V gene (reference sequence). The CDR3 totals 18 residues. This CDR3 is CASSTKDLSGGKPYEQYF.

The rearrangement joins TRBV5-1 to TRBJ1-1; TCRdb gives TRBD1 as the D gene, but with no DNA this cannot be confirmed. CDR1 is SGHRS, CDR2 YFSETQ, per germline. The CDR3 is made up of 13 amino acids. The CDR3 reads CASSWTGRAEAFF.

The rearrangement uses TRBV20-1 and TRBJ2-7; checking the TCRdb D call of TRBD2 is not possible without DNA. CDR3 length: 15 amino acids. The V gene's germline CDR1 is DFQATT and CDR2 SNEGSKA (reference sequence). The CDR3 region is CSARDPPQGPYEQYF.

The rearrangement links TRBV5-4 to TRBJ2-2; TCRdb returns TRBD2, unconfirmable since there is no DNA. The CDR3 extends over 16 amino acids. CDR1 SGHNT and CDR2 YYREEE come from the germline V gene (reference sequence). CDR3 residues: CASSHRGLTDTGELFF.

The chain links TRBV6-5 to TRBJ1-1. CDR1 is MNHEY, CDR2 SVGAGI, per germline. The CDR3 has 13 amino acids. The CDR3 region is CASSYFSAGVAFF.